These T cell receptor beta chains were read from a single sample in a study of blood T cell repertoires in COVID-19. Libraries were prepared by immunoSEQ multiplex PCR; TCRdb keeps only in-frame clonotypes and omits some of them. In the table there are about 340,000 clones, 75% to 90% of which are singletons. The specimen was peripheral blood. These receptors were obtained from a woman aged 60-75 years with COVID-19, enrolled during active disease. The CDR3 runs from the conserved cysteine through the conserved F or W.

TRBV5-5,TRBJ2-7,CASSSTGTSYEQYF
TRBV12-3/TRBV12-4,TRBJ2-2,CASWDRNTGELFF
TRBV6-5,TRBJ2-1,CATERDSYNEQFF
TRBV5-8,TRBJ2-5,CASSPGQRQETQYF
TRBV7-9,TRBJ1-4,CAAGPGATNEKLFF
TRBV9,TRBJ2-3,CASSVYGGGASTDTQYF
TRBV30,TRBJ2-5,CAWTIAGGRQETQYF
TRBV9,TRBJ2-4,CASSVATWGVGQGNIQYF
TRBV29-1,TRBJ1-1,CSVDTGWTEAFF
TRBV10-3,TRBJ1-6,CAAHSSYNSPLHF
TRBV30,TRBJ1-4,CAWSVWQTNEKLFF
TRBV18,TRBJ1-1,CASSPQRGRNTEAFF
TRBV21-1,TRBJ1-2,CASTKGQGRISPNYGYTF
TRBV14,TRBJ1-1,CASSQEGRRSAFF
TRBV7-9,TRBJ2-1,CASSSGNNEQFF
TRBV5-4,TRBJ2-2,CASCRDTDGELFF
TRBV4-1,TRBJ2-2,CASGGAGELFF
TRBV30,TRBJ2-1,CAWGGLDGRYWDNEQFF
TRBV11-3,TRBJ2-3,CASTNSEDTQYF
TRBV5-1,TRBJ2-7,CASSLGDRDGNEQYF
TRBV6-5,TRBJ1-1,CASSSLGGTEAFF
TRBV5-5,TRBJ1-2,CASQGAPGGYTF
TRBV10-3,TRBJ1-3,CAISEGQGAGNTIYF
TRBV5-1,TRBJ2-1,CASSLGPWVAGEQFF
TRBV5-1,TRBJ2-7,CASSPGQGLYEQYF
TRBV19,TRBJ1-5,CASRDSYNQPQHF
TRBV6-5,TRBJ1-2,CAILGGGGYTF
TRBV7-2,TRBJ2-7,CASSLGDRGQDEQYF
TRBV28,TRBJ1-1,CASSKIGGGNTEAFF
TRBV9,TRBJ1-1,CASSVQVHTEAFF
TRBV7-6,TRBJ2-3,CASSLGAHRRGPDTDTQYF
TRBV11-3,TRBJ2-1,CASSLEGGRNNEQFF
TRBV7-3,TRBJ1-1,CASSSRTGGDQTEAFF
TRBV3-1/TRBV3-2,TRBJ1-1,CASSQDQTGGSAEAFF
TRBV27,TRBJ1-4,CASSSAGGVVTNEKLFF
TRBV4-2,TRBJ1-1,CASSQGRGEAFF
TRBV4-2,TRBJ1-2,CASSQDPRDYGYTF
TRBV11-2,TRBJ1-2,CASSLATVYGYTF
TRBV27,TRBJ2-7,CASSFLVRRYEQYF
TRBV6-5,TRBJ1-1,CASSYGTGVTEAFF
TRBV6-4,TRBJ1-3,CASSTRGSGNTIYF
TRBV19,TRBJ1-3,CASSKDRASGNTIYF
TRBV3-1/TRBV3-2,TRBJ1-2,CASRRLGYGYTF
TRBV11-3,TRBJ1-1,CASSFSEEDTEAFF